This record looks at one TCR beta chain sequence and its context. This receptor's antigen is unknown. No base quality information exists; no much larger clone differs at one position. These data are taken from a study of CD8+ T cells in alopecia areata (dated by TCRdb to between 2017 and 2018). A note on the overall study: High-throughput TCRbeta sequencing was used to examine T cell clonal expansion in alopecia areata in both the C3H/HeJ mouse model and human patients. On the human side, TCRbeta sequencing was run on scalp tissue and on sorted CD4+ and CD8+ peripheral blood T cells from healthy controls and from alopecia areata patients with either patchy or totalis/universalis disease. Scalp clonality was compared across normal scalp (n=4), patchy alopecia areata scalp (n=8), and alopecia totalis/universalis scalp (n=8). RNA came from the PAXgene miRNA kit for fixed scalp, the miRNeasy kit for PBMCs, and the RNeasy kit for mouse skin. TCRbeta CDR3 regions were amplified by immunoSEQ multiplex PCR using 35 Vbeta forward and 13 Jbeta reverse primers. Results the study describes overall, beyond this receptor: Compared with mice, TCR sequences shared between patients were less clear, possibly partly because of HLA diversity across the patient population. Scalp TCR repertoire analysis is complicated because resident alphabeta T cells in normal human skin are also sequenced, whereas mouse skin is dominated by gammadelta T cells. Compared with normal scalp, lesional scalp had higher clonality and more expanded CD8+ clones, particularly in alopecia totalis/universalis, a pattern that suggests antigenic drive.

After PBMCs were isolated by density centrifugation and stained for CD3, CD4 and CD8, a FACSAria was used to sort CD4+ and CD8+ T cells. Unaffected controls provided scalp biopsies and blood samples. The method was the immunoSEQ multiplex PCR assay. To provide template for TCR sequencing, every sample had RNA extracted and reverse transcribed into cDNA. SuperScript III was used to make first-strand cDNA, primed with a 2:1 mix of oligo-dT and random hexamers. A synthetic immune receptor repertoire was used to assess amplification bias, and residual bias was removed computationally. In the source study's methods: After raw reads were preprocessed to remove errors, the CDR3 was defined following IMGT conventions as running from the conserved cysteine to phenylalanine. Clonality was calculated as 1 minus Shannon entropy normalized by log2 of the number of productive unique TCRs. Whether each scalp clone was CD4 or CD8 was inferred by checking scalp TCRbeta sequences against the CD4 and CD8 repertoires from sorted blood. TCRdb stores this immuneACCESS table with in-frame sequences only. Part of the clones is absent; in the studies checked, under half of the shortfall reflects unresolved V genes, and no reason is known for the rest. D and trimming come from the DNA, and the V and J calls and clone size come from that table. The sample table lists some 110,000 clones, roughly 66% of them with a count of one. The ten largest clones capture around 2.8% of the sample.

V is pared back by 7 bases and J by 0 bases, with 18 bases lying between the germline termini. The CDR3 measures 17 amino acids from cysteine to phenylalanine. This entry keeps only the CDR3 DNA: 51 bases, framed from base 1. The germline V gene (reference sequence) supplies CDR1 SEHNR and CDR2 FQNEAQ. This TCR was recovered from a human donor in good health. The sequence joins TRBV7-9 to TRBJ1-4, with no confident D gene call. Sequencing was done on a sample of CD4+ T cells sorted from blood. The CDR3 region: CASTPFGQAATNEKLFF. The nucleotide sequence reads as follows: TGTGCCAGCACCCCCTTCGGTCAGGCCGCAACTAATGAAAAACTGTTTTTT. Here the CDR3 is joined to the reference TRBV7-9 and TRBJ1-4 genes, and the full variable domain is: DTGVSQNPRHKITKRGQNVTFRCDPISEHNRLYWYRQTLGQGPEFLTYFQNEAQLEKSRLLSDRFSAERPKGSFSTLEIQRTEQGDSAMYLCASTPFGQAATNEKLFFGSGTQLSVL.